Sequencing of this T cell receptor beta chain was carried out in a study of PD-L1 blockade in urothelial cancer. Study background: Patients with male sex and bladder-origin urothelial cancer accounted for about nine tenths of the roughly 29 enrolled.

The method was immunoSEQ multiplex PCR; TCRdb's version includes in-frame clones alone and lacks a portion of them. The sample includes more than 35,000 clones, around 33% of them seen just once. The CDR3 sequence is 15 residues long. The V end lost 2 bases, the J end lost 8 bases, and 18 bases lay between the germline ends. Germline CDR1 GTSNPN, CDR2 SVGIG (reference sequence). On this clone: Its antigen is currently unknown.

Study conclusions and caveats: Tumors from patients achieving durable benefit contained more tumor-infiltrating T lymphocytes.

The TCR comes from a man in his fifties or sixties with urothelial cancer. The source material was tumor tissue, sampled before atezolizumab (anti-PD-L1) treatment. The rearrangement joins TRBV30 to TRBJ1-4; TRBD1 is a possible D gene (6 bases). The CDR3 DNA sequence: TGTGCCTGGAGTCTCCGGTGGGGGGGCCGGGAAAAACTGTTTTTT. The encoded protein is CAWSLRWGGREKLFF.